Below are 29 T cell receptor beta chains sequenced from a single sample in a study of shared clonotypes between healthy human individuals. Generated by immunoSEQ multiplex PCR, the TCRdb table keeps only in-frame clones and is missing some. This repertoire shows just over 2,000,000 clones, approximately 95% found once; its top ten account for 0.13%. Sequences were obtained from naive CD4+ T cells sorted from blood. Subset meaning: CD45RA+ positively selected. These receptor sequences come from a man younger than 30 in good health.

This chain connects TRBV2 to TRBJ2-5; D unclear. Trimming removed 2 bases from V and 6 bases from J, with 7 bases in between. The CDR3 sequence is 12 residues long. Germline V gene data show CDR1 as SNHLY and CDR2 as FYNNEI. The CDR3 DNA is TGTGCCAGCAGTGAATTGGGGAAGACCCAGTACTTC. Its protein is CASSELGKTQYF.

V and J are TRBV5-4 and TRBJ1-1, with unresolved D. The germline gives CDR1 SGHNT, CDR2 YYREEE (reference sequence). This CDR3 comprises 15 residues. Trimming pared 0 bases from V and 1 base from J, leaving 10 bases between. CDR3 nucleotides: TGTGCCAGCAGCTTGGCCTCGAGGAAGAACACTGAAGCTTTCTTT. It codes for CASSLASRKNTEAFF. Full variable domain (rest looked up from reference TRBV5-4 and TRBJ1-1): ETGVTQSPTHLIKTRGQQVTLRCSSQSGHNTVSWYQQALGQGPQFIFQYYREEENGRGNFPPRFSGLQFPNYSSELNVNALELDDSALYLCASSLASRKNTEAFFGQGTRLTVV.

This clone was recorded only once. The sample holds other DNA sequences that translate to the same CDR3. The chain employs TRBV28 and TRBJ1-2; D ambiguous. The CDR3 has 11 amino acids. Germline V gene sequence: CDR1 MDHEN, CDR2 SYDVKM. V was pared by 6 bases and J by 8 bases, with 10 bases between. CDR3: CASSPARGYTF. The DNA of the CDR3 is TGTGCCAGCAGCCCGGCCCGAGGCTACACCTTC.

The chain joins TRBV7-2 to TRBJ1-4; D unclear. The CDR3 consists of 15 residues. Trimming took off 2 bases at V and 0 bases at J, with 7 bases between the two ends. Germline assignment: CDR1 SGHTA and CDR2 FQGNSA. This CDR3 is CASSLFQSTNEKLFF. CDR3 nucleotides: TGTGCCAGCAGCTTATTTCAGTCAACTAATGAAAAACTGTTTTTT.

Remarks on this clone: Distinct nucleotide sequences in the sample also encode this CDR3. The V call is TRBV30, the J call TRBJ1-6; weak D call: TRBD1 (5 bases). Looked up from germline, CDR1 is GTSNPN and CDR2 is SVGIG (reference sequence). Trimming took 0 bases from V and 10 from J, leaving 13 bases between them. This CDR3 has 14 residues. CDR3 nucleotide sequence: TGTGCCTGGAGTGTATCCGGGGGAGGGTCACCCCTCCACTTT. Protein sequence: CAWSVSGGGSPLHF. The complete variable domain, with remaining parts taken from reference TRBV30 and TRBJ1-6, reads SQTIHQWPATLVQPVGSPLSLECTVEGTSNPNLYWYRQAAGRGLQLLFYSVGIGQISSEVPQNLSASRPQDRQFILSSKKLLLSDSGFYLCAWSVSGGGSPLHFGNGTRLTVT.

In nucleotides, the CDR3 is TGTGCCAGCAGTGAAGCGCTGGGGACAGTAACTAGCAATCAGCCCCAGCATTTT. It encodes CASSEALGTVTSNQPQHF. The V call is TRBV6-1, the J call TRBJ1-5; TRBD1 matches at 7 bases. Germline V CDR1 and CDR2: MNHNS, SASEGT. The trim removed 0 bases at V and 0 bases at J, leaving 8 bases unmatched. The CDR3 sequence is 18 residues long.

J is TRBJ2-2 and V is TRBV11-2; perhaps TRBD1 as D (6 bases). The CDR3 contains 16 residues. V dropped 5 bases and J dropped 2 bases, with 15 bases sitting between them. Germline lookup yields CDR1 SGHAT and CDR2 FQNNGV. The DNA of the CDR3 is TGTGCCAGCAGCCCAATACAGGGAAGTAACACCGGGGAGCTGTTTTTT. The encoded protein is CASSPIQGSNTGELFF. The full variable domain, rest sourced from reference TRBV11-2 and TRBJ2-2, is EAGVAQSPRYKIIEKRQSVAFWCNPISGHATLYWYQQILGQGPKLLIQFQNNGVVDDSQLPKDRFSAERLKGVDSTLKIQPAKLEDSAVYLCASSPIQGSNTGELFFGEGSRLTVL.

The chain couples TRBV9 to TRBJ2-1; 11 positions agree with TRBD2. Trimming removed 4 bases from V and 0 bases from J; junction bases left unmatched: 6. This CDR3 comprises 17 residues. Per germline, CDR1 SGDLS and CDR2 YYNGEE. For the CDR3, the DNA is TGTGCCAGCAGCCGACTAGCGGGGTGGAGCTCCTACAATGAGCAGTTCTTC. It is translated as CASSRLAGWSSYNEQFF.

This sequence joins TRBV4-3 and TRBJ2-1; no firm D call. V dropped 0 bases and J dropped 5 bases, with 5 bases sitting between them. The CDR3 has 13 amino acids. The germline V gene encodes CDR1 LGHNA and CDR2 YSLEER. CDR3 sequence reads: CASSQDRDNEQFF. CDR3 sequence (DNA): TGCGCCAGCAGCCAAGACCGGGACAATGAGCAGTTCTTC.

The chain carries TRBV4-3 and TRBJ2-3; D is possibly TRBD2 (6 bases). From germline, CDR1 is LGHNA and CDR2 YSLEER. There are 16 residues in the CDR3. Trimming took off 1 base at V and 0 bases at J, with 11 bases between the two ends. Here the CDR3 reads CASSQGGGTSTDTQYF. CDR3 bases: TGCGCCAGCAGCCAAGGGGGAGGTACTAGCACAGATACGCAGTATTTT.

As for this clone: The sample holds other DNA sequences that translate to the same CDR3. This sequence joins TRBV5-1 and TRBJ2-7, with 9 bases that match TRBD1. After removal of 2 bases from V and 0 bases from J, the junction contained 3 bases not matched to a gene. Germline-derived CDR1 and CDR2 are SGHRS and YFSETQ. The CDR3 length is 15 residues. CDR3 residues: CASSLQGAGSYEQYF. In DNA, the CDR3 is TGCGCCAGCAGCTTACAGGGGGCCGGCTCCTACGAGCAGTACTTC.

The chain employs TRBV1 and TRBJ2-2. TRBV1 is annotated as a pseudogene. There are 17 residues in the CDR3. The CDR3 sequence is CTSSQEGTRSNTGELFF. Written as DNA, the CDR3 is TGCACCAGCAGCCAAGAGGGTACTCGCTCGAACACCGGGGAGCTGTTTTTT.

The chain has TRBV18 and TRBJ1-4, with a weak D call TRBD1 (6 bases). The CDR3 has 18 residues. In germline, CDR1 is KGHSH, CDR2 LQKENI. V lost 2 bases and J 6 bases, leaving 22 bases between the germline ends. The CDR3 reads CASSPVVQRSRTDEKLFF. The CDR3 DNA sequence: TGTGCCAGCTCACCAGTGGTACAAAGATCGCGGACAGATGAAAAACTGTTTTTT.

This chain connects TRBV7-2 to TRBJ2-3; possible D gene TRBD2, 5 bases. CDR3 length equals 15 residues. Germline V lookup: CDR1 SGHTA, CDR2 FQGNSA. Deletions cut 4 bases from V and 1 base from J, with 12 bases between. The CDR3 bases are TGTGCCAGCAGCTCCTCACTAGGACGCACAGATACGCAGTATTTT. Translation: CASSSSLGRTDTQYF. Drawing the rest from reference TRBV7-2 and TRBJ2-3, the complete variable domain is GAGVSQSPSNKVTEKGKDVELRCDPISGHTALYWYRQSLGQGLEFLIYFQGNSAPDKSGLPSDRFSAERTGGSVSTLTIQRTQQEDSAVYLCASSSSLGRTDTQYFGPGTRLTVL.

The V call is TRBV29-1, the J call TRBJ2-7; perhaps TRBD2 as D (5 bases). The V end was cut by 4 bases, the J end by 4 bases, with 5 bases between. Germline V gene lookup returns CDR1 SQVTM and CDR2 ANQGSEA. The CDR3 has 10 residues. The CDR3 spells CSVGGYEQYF. The DNA for the CDR3 is TGCAGCGTTGGAGGGTACGAGCAGTACTTC.

This clone was seen a single time. Here the CDR3 DNA reads TGCAGCGCTATGACAGGGGGTTTCACTGAAGCTTTCTTT. This sequence encodes CSAMTGGFTEAFF. V is TRBV29-1 and J is TRBJ1-1; TRBD1 matches at 9 bases. This CDR3 comprises 13 residues. The germline V gene has CDR1 SQVTM and CDR2 ANQGSEA. J was trimmed by 4 bases and V by 7 bases; bases with no gene match: 7.

The chain couples TRBV2 to TRBJ2-3; 10 bases map to TRBD1. This CDR3 region has 21 residues. In germline, CDR1 is SNHLY, CDR2 FYNNEI. With 6 bases clipped from V and 0 bases from J, the junction kept 21 bases outside the gene matches. CDR3 in DNA: TGTGCCAGCAGCCCTCCGGGGACAGGGGCCTCACTAGCGCTAAGCACAGATACGCAGTATTTT. Translating it yields CASSPPGTGASLALSTDTQYF.

In this sample, this clone turned up once. The CDR3 DNA reads as TGTGCCAGCATCTTGCGGGCCGGGAGCTACGAGCAGTACTTC. It yields the protein CASILRAGSYEQYF. This rearrangement joins TRBV2 to TRBJ2-7, with D perhaps matching TRBD2 (6 bases). Germline V CDR1 and CDR2: SNHLY, FYNNEI. V shed 7 bases and J shed 3 bases, with 16 bases lying between them. The CDR3 spans 14 residues. Looking up the rest from reference TRBV2 and TRBJ2-7 gives the full variable domain: EPEVTQTPSHQVTQMGQEVILRCVPISNHLYFYWYRQILGQKVEFLVSFYNNEISEKSEIFDDQFSVERPDGSNFTLKIRSTKLEDSAMYFCASILRAGSYEQYFGPGTRLTVT.

V is TRBV19 and J is TRBJ1-1, with a tentative D call TRBD1 (6 bases). Germline V gene data show CDR1 as LNHDA and CDR2 as SQIVND (reference sequence). The CDR3 is 13 residues long. V was cut by 2 bases and J by 7 bases, with 11 bases left in between. The CDR3 bases are TGTGCCAGTAGTATATCAGGGGAGGGTGAAGCTTTCTTT. Its translation is CASSISGEGEAFF.

V gene TRBV5-4 combines with J gene TRBJ2-1; the match to TRBD2 covers 8 bases. This CDR3 contains 14 residues. CDR1 and CDR2 (germline): SGHNT, YYREEE (reference sequence). The ends lost 3 bases at V and 5 bases at J; junction bases unmatched: 4. CDR3 protein: CASSYSGTDNEQFF. The CDR3 DNA reads TGTGCCAGCAGCTATAGCGGGACGGACAATGAGCAGTTCTTC. The full variable domain, in which reference TRBV5-4 and TRBJ2-1 provide the parts outside the CDR3, is ETGVTQSPTHLIKTRGQQVTLRCSSQSGHNTVSWYQQALGQGPQFIFQYYREEENGRGNFPPRFSGLQFPNYSSELNVNALELDDSALYLCASSYSGTDNEQFFGPGTRLTVL.

The chain employs TRBV7-2 and TRBJ2-1, with 13 bases that match TRBD2. In germline, CDR1 is SGHTA, CDR2 FQGNSA. The CDR3 sequence is 15 residues long. With V trimmed by 1 base and J by 8 bases, 2 bases remained unmatched. CDR3 sequence reads: CASSLDGLAGDEQFF. The CDR3 DNA is TGTGCCAGCAGCTTAGATGGACTAGCGGGAGATGAGCAGTTCTTC.

The J gene is TRBJ2-2, the V gene TRBV5-4, with 8 bases fitting TRBD2. Germline V lookup: CDR1 SGHNT, CDR2 YYREEE (reference sequence). The CDR3 is made up of 16 amino acids. The trim removed 4 bases at V and 0 bases at J, leaving 5 bases unmatched. The CDR3 DNA reads TGTGCCAGCAGCCCGCCGGGAGGGGCGAACACCGGGGAGCTGTTTTTT. Residues: CASSPPGGANTGELFF.

CDR3 nucleotide sequence: TGTGCCTGGAGTACTACTGAGCAGTTCTTC. Encoded protein: CAWSTTEQFF. The chain combines TRBV30 with TRBJ2-1; D not certain. CDR1 is GTSNPN and CDR2 is SVGIG in the germline V gene (reference sequence). The V and J ends lost 2 bases and 9 bases respectively, with 5 bases between them. There are 10 residues in the CDR3.

This clone was picked up one time. The chain links TRBV11-2 to TRBJ2-1; 10 bases are a match to TRBD1. The CDR3 runs 15 residues. Per germline, CDR1 SGHAT and CDR2 FQNNGV. V was pared by 5 bases and J by 9 bases, with 10 bases of the junction left unmatched. As DNA, the CDR3 is TGTGCCAGCAGCCCCTCCGGCTGGGACAGGGGTGAGCAGTTCTTC. Encoded protein: CASSPSGWDRGEQFF.

The rearrangement joins TRBV28 to TRBJ2-3, with D tentatively TRBD2 (6 bases). V was trimmed by 9 bases and J by 0 bases, leaving 16 bases between them. The CDR3 runs to 15 residues. Germline CDR1 and CDR2: MDHEN and SYDVKM. This CDR3 is CASAGGRTSTDTQYF. In nucleotides, the CDR3 is TGTGCCAGTGCTGGGGGGAGAACTAGCACAGATACGCAGTATTTT.

V usage is TRBV2 and J usage is TRBJ2-1, with D unclear. The CDR3 has 12 residues. CDR1 SNHLY and CDR2 FYNNEI come from the germline V gene. The ends were cut back, 6 bases at V and 8 bases at J, with 11 bases in the middle. CDR3 sequence: CASSRTADEQFF. The CDR3 DNA reads as TGTGCCAGCAGCAGGACCGCGGATGAGCAGTTCTTC.

This clone was seen only once. The chain combines TRBV27 with TRBJ2-7; 8 bases line up with TRBD1. CDR1 is MNHEY and CDR2 is SMNVEV in the germline V gene (reference sequence). V lost 6 bases and J lost 3; bases outside the gene matches: 4. The CDR3 sequence is 13 residues long. The CDR3 DNA reads as TGTGCCAGCAGCGCCAGGGGGCTCTACGAGCAGTACTTC. It specifies CASSARGLYEQYF.

The chain carries TRBV6-1 and TRBJ2-5, with D unclear. This CDR3 is built from 12 residues. Trimming stripped 5 bases from V and 2 bases from J, with 6 bases between. CDR1 is MNHNS, CDR2 SASEGT, per germline. CDR3 coding DNA: TGTGCCAGCAGTCCAGCACAAGAGACCCAGTACTTC. Translating gives CASSPAQETQYF.

The CDR3 protein is CASSLGDIPYGYTF. Here the CDR3 DNA reads TGCGCCAGCAGCTTAGGGGACATCCCCTATGGCTACACCTTC. This sequence joins TRBV5-1 and TRBJ1-2; D may be TRBD1 (6 bases). The germline gives CDR1 SGHRS, CDR2 YFSETQ. Trimming removed 2 bases from V and 4 bases from J, with 12 bases in between. CDR3 size: 14 residues.